Listed here are 14 T cell receptor beta chains from one sample, sequenced in a study of persistence of HIV-infected CD4 T cells. This was the immunoSEQ version 4 assay in survey mode. Some clones are missing from TCRdb's copy, which holds only in-frame ones; the method was immunoSEQ multiplex PCR. The sample gives roughly 32,000 clones, roughly four fifths of which show up once; 15% to 20% is in the top ten. For these TCRs, the target antigens are not known. An overlapping HIV-1 Gag peptide pool stimulated these cells at approximately 0.91 ug/peptide/mL. CD40L/CD69 double-negative CD45RO-high memory CD4+ T cells were collected. Here the sequenced sample was CD4+ T cells sorted from PBMCs after roughly 18-hour stimulation, taken from a patient who received antiretroviral therapy. Every receptor here comes from an adult woman with HIV who was CMV-seropositive.

The rearrangement links TRBV10-3 to TRBJ2-2; D gene unclear. Germline CDR1 is ENHRY and CDR2 is SYGVKD. Trimming took off 7 bases at V and 0 bases at J, with 0 bases between the two ends. This CDR3 is 11 amino acids long. The CDR3 DNA sequence: TGTGCCATCACGAACACCGGGGAGCTGTTTTTT. Protein product: CAITNTGELFF.

The chain couples TRBV7-2 to TRBJ1-2; no firm D call. The CDR3 consists of 14 residues. From germline, CDR1 is SGHTA and CDR2 FQGNSA. The V and J ends lost 1 base and 1 base respectively, with 7 bases between them. The CDR3 here is CASSLEAVNYGYTF. CDR3 DNA: TGTGCCAGCAGCTTAGAAGCAGTTAACTATGGCTACACCTTC.

The rearrangement uses TRBV15 and TRBJ1-5, with 7 bases lining up with TRBD1. With V trimmed by 0 bases and J by 0 bases, 14 bases remained unmatched. This CDR3 region has 20 residues. Germline assignment: CDR1 LNHNV and CDR2 YYDKDF (reference sequence). In nucleotides, the CDR3 is TGTGCCACCAGCAGAGATTGGAAGGGGGCGGCCTTTTATAGCAATCAGCCCCAGCATTTT. It yields the protein CATSRDWKGAAFYSNQPQHF. Full variable domain (missing parts from reference TRBV15 and TRBJ1-5): DAMVIQNPRYQVTQFGKPVTLSCSQTLNHNVMYWYQQKSSQAPKLLFHYYDKDFNNEADTPDNFQSRRPNTSFCFLDIRSPGLGDTAMYLCATSRDWKGAAFYSNQPQHFGDGTRLSIL.

This chain joins TRBV7-6 and TRBJ2-5; TRBD2 matches 9 bases. Germline CDR1 is SGHVS and CDR2 is FNYEAQ. Unmatched junction bases numbered 5, after V lost 5 bases and J lost 1 base. This CDR3 comprises 15 residues. CDR3 loop: CASSRTSAIQETQYF. The DNA for the CDR3 is TGTGCCAGCAGCCGGACTAGCGCGATCCAAGAGACCCAGTACTTC.

CDR3 DNA: TGTGCCTGGAACCGCGTCCCGGGAAACACCGGGGAGCTGTTTTTT. This translates into CAWNRVPGNTGELFF. The chain employs TRBV30 and TRBJ2-2; TRBD2 might be the D (5 bases). Trimming took 4 bases from V and 2 from J, leaving 14 bases between them. The CDR3 length is 15 residues. CDR1 is GTSNPN and CDR2 is SVGIG in the germline V gene (reference sequence).

V is TRBV21-1 and J is TRBJ2-7; the DNA was not used to check the table's D call, TRBD1. TRBV21-1 is a listed pseudogene. CDR3 size: 19 residues. As DNA, the CDR3 is TGTGCCAGCAGCAAAGAGGCAGGGACGCGCGGGACAGGGGGATGCGAGCAGTACTTC. It encodes CASSKEAGTRGTGGCEQYF.

V gene TRBV7-2 combines with J gene TRBJ2-1; D unclear. The CDR3 sequence is 13 residues long. Germline V gives CDR1 SGHTA, CDR2 FQGNSA. V was clipped by 8 bases and J by 2 bases, with 10 bases between them. Written as DNA, the CDR3 is TGTGCCAGCTCGCGACAAGCCTACAATGAGCAGTTCTTC. Translating gives CASSRQAYNEQFF.

This clone has more than one count but fewer than ten. The chain links TRBV2 to TRBJ2-5; no reliable D call. The CDR3 runs 12 residues. CDR1 is SNHLY, CDR2 FYNNEI, per germline. V was clipped by 8 bases and J by 1 base, with 8 bases between them. CDR3 residues: CASGPSQETQYF. In DNA form, the CDR3 reads TGTGCCAGCGGGCCAAGCCAAGAGACCCAGTACTTC.

CDR3 protein: CASKGLASTDTQYF. As DNA, the CDR3 is TGTGCCAGCAAGGGACTAGCGTCCACAGATACGCAGTATTTT. The chain carries TRBV6-5 and TRBJ2-3; TRBD2 aligns across 10 bases. Unmatched junction bases numbered 3, after V lost 7 bases and J lost 2 bases. Looked up from germline, CDR1 is MNHEY and CDR2 is SVGAGI. The CDR3 spans 14 residues.

V and J are TRBV5-1 and TRBJ2-6; D not certain. Germline CDR1 is SGHRS and CDR2 is YFSETQ. CDR3 length equals 15 residues. V lost 4 bases, J lost 2 bases, and 10 bases lay in between. This CDR3 is CASSPSGPGANVLTF. CDR3 bases: TGCGCCAGCAGCCCATCGGGTCCTGGGGCCAACGTCCTGACTTTC.

This chain joins TRBV28 and TRBJ1-5; D ambiguous. CDR1 is MDHEN, CDR2 SYDVKM, per germline. This CDR3 is 14 amino acids long. V lost 7 bases, J lost 0 bases, and 10 bases lay in between. The CDR3 DNA sequence: TGTGCCAGCACCGGTAGTCCTAGCAATCAGCCCCAGCATTTT. Translation gives CASTGSPSNQPQHF.

CDR3 DNA sequence: TGTGCCAGCAGTTACTCGTTGGGGAACACTGAAGCTTTCTTT. Its protein product is CASSYSLGNTEAFF. V and J are TRBV6-2 or TRBV6-3 and TRBJ1-1; D is undetermined. V was shortened by 0 bases and J by 1 base, with 6 bases between the two germline ends. CDR1 MNHEY and CDR2 SVGEGT come from the germline V gene. CDR3 size: 14 residues.

This clone was detected a few times. CDR3 sequence: CAWKGQGFSPLHF. The CDR3, as DNA: TGTGCCTGGAAGGGACAGGGTTTCTCACCCCTCCACTTT. The gene calls are TRBV30 and TRBJ1-6, with 9 bases lining up with TRBD1. The CDR3 has 13 residues. The germline V gene has CDR1 GTSNPN and CDR2 SVGIG (reference sequence). Trimming took 4 bases from V and 10 from J; bases not matched to a gene: 5.

The chain links TRBV15 to TRBJ2-1, with TRBD1 matching over 11 bases. V gave up 2 bases and J gave up 10 bases; unmatched junction bases: 7. CDR1 and CDR2 (germline): LNHNV, YYDKDF (reference sequence). The CDR3 contains 15 residues. CDR3 amino acids: CATSRPGTGGQEQFF. CDR3 DNA sequence: TGTGCCACCAGCAGACCCGGGACAGGGGGTCAGGAGCAGTTCTTC.